Listed below are T cell receptor beta chains from one sample, sequenced in a study of vaccination effects on CD4 cells after COVID-19. Assay used: immunoSEQ multiplex PCR; TCRdb lists only in-frame clones, some missing. The sample includes about 73,000 clones, about four fifths of them seen just once. No antigen is known for these receptors. The sequenced sample was CD4+ T cells from PBMCs cultured with HCoV-NL63 spike peptides, obtained before COVID-19 vaccination. All receptors come from a human donor who received a COVID-19 vaccine. Both conserved end residues are trimmed from each CDR3. Not all rows give a size; the values are once, few, many and, for expanded clones, a class.

>.|TRBJ1-6|TRBV7-8
ASSERQLYNSPLH
>.|TRBJ2-3|TRBV19
ASRQLAGGRGDTQY
>.|TRBJ2-1|TRBV7-3
ASSQAGGISNEQF
>.|TRBJ2-5|TRBV6-5
ASSLTRGAETQY
>.|TRBJ1-1|TRBV5-1
ASSPGSSGTEAF
>.|TRBJ2-5|TRBV5-1
ASSLQGEETQY
>.|TRBJ2-3|TRBV12-3/TRBV12-4
ASSFYVDTQY
>.|TRBJ1-6|TRBV11-2
ASSLGRGSINSPLH
>few|TRBJ2-3|TRBV23-1
ASQACGFVTDTQY
>.|TRBJ1-1|TRBV15
ATSRAGNTEAF
>.|TRBJ2-1|TRBV7-9
ASSLGQFDNEQF
>.|TRBJ1-1|TRBV5-1
ASSSRPAGGGGNTEAF
>.|TRBJ2-3|TRBV27
ASSLGPATDTQY
>few|TRBJ1-2|TRBV4-3
ASSRAGTAGYT
>.|TRBJ1-3|TRBV28
ASSFRTGGNTIY
>.|TRBJ1-2|TRBV7-3
ASSLGPGGATV
>.|TRBJ2-1|TRBV5-8
ASSLIWEEQF
>.|TRBJ2-5|TRBV9
ASSAAGGEETQY
>.|TRBJ2-6|TRBV29-1
SVRMSGANVLT
>.|TRBJ2-4|TRBV5-3
ARSRQLADLTKGENIQY
>few|TRBJ2-5|TRBV4-1
ASSLYRDGETQY
>few|TRBJ1-5|TRBV28
ASSRDSNQPQH
>.|TRBJ1-5|TRBV5-6
ASSSSYSNQPQH
>.|TRBJ1-5|TRBV21-1
ASSGSGNQPQH
>.|TRBJ2-2|TRBV7-8
ASRSLSRVAGELF
>.|TRBJ1-2|TRBV5-1
ASSAGDGYT
>.|TRBJ1-6|TRBV18
ASSSDRVNSPLH
>.|TRBJ1-6|TRBV7-9
ASSLAAVSYESPLH
>.|TRBJ1-2|TRBV7-2
ASSLDIGSYYGYT
>.|TRBJ2-2|TRBV18
ASSIGQGASGTGELF
>.|TRBJ2-3|TRBV6-4
ASSPFHNGVDTQY
>.|TRBJ1-1|TRBV5-1
ASSLTGTNTEAF
>.|TRBJ1-2|TRBV7-9
ASIPWAAGTGVGYT
>.|TRBJ2-3|TRBV7-3
ASSPKGLAGPTDTQY
>few|TRBJ2-3|TRBV2
ASTDRYTQY
>once|TRBJ1-1|TRBV12-5
ASGPGQETNTEAF
>.|TRBJ2-3|TRBV12-3/TRBV12-4
ASSSVIPDTQY
>.|TRBJ1-2|TRBV19
ASSTWTGSDGYT
>.|TRBJ1-3|TRBV3-1/TRBV3-2
ASSRTGGPSGNTIY
>.|TRBJ2-5|TRBV10-1
ASSEQGRETQY
>.|TRBJ2-1|TRBV29-1
SVGSVASSGKEQF
>.|TRBJ1-2|TRBV2
ASGHRDRVVGYT
>few|TRBJ1-5|TRBV24-1
ATSDPRTGGQPQH
>.|TRBJ2-1|TRBV5-1
ASNPTSGGALYNEQF
>once|TRBJ2-5|TRBV24-1
ATSDPGTGRETQY
>.|TRBJ2-2|TRBV6-2/TRBV6-3
ASSYPSQGSPNTGELF
>once|TRBJ1-1|TRBV11-2
ASSLEGQGATEAF
>.|TRBJ1-4|TRBV25-1
ASSEVLAGSEKLF
>.|TRBJ2-3|TRBV7-3
ASSFSGQLTDTQY
>.|TRBJ2-3|TRBV18
ASSRAGAEDTQY
>.|TRBJ2-2|TRBV3-1/TRBV3-2
ASSVLQGTGELF
>.|TRBJ1-5|TRBV28
ASSLLGQGYDQPQH
>.|TRBJ2-6|TRBV19
ASSNGAAGANVLT
>few|TRBJ1-5|TRBV6-6
ASKGSNQPQH
>.|TRBJ1-2|TRBV7-8
ASSLGSIGAGNYGYT